A selection of T cell receptor beta chains follows, all from one sample in a study of blood T cell repertoires in COVID-19. Repertoires were generated with immunoSEQ multiplex PCR, while TCRdb's copy carries only in-frame clones and drops some. In the table there are roughly 150,000 clones, 89% of which are singletons. Sequences were obtained from peripheral blood. These receptors were obtained from a man in his sixties with acute or convalescent COVID-19. The CDR3 runs from the conserved cysteine through the conserved F or W. Fields, in order: V gene, D gene, clone size, J gene, CDR3 length, CDR3 DNA, CDR3 protein. The D gene is left open where the match is weak. Clone size appears in some rows only: once, few, many, or a class for an expanded clone.

v_gene: TRBV18
d_gene: -
abundance: -
j_gene: TRBJ2-2
len: 16
CDR3nt: TGTGCCAGCTCACCAACAGAGACGCGGGGTGCCGGGGAGCTGTTTTTT
CDR3aa: CASSPTETRGAGELFF

v_gene: TRBV3-1/TRBV3-2
d_gene: -
abundance: -
j_gene: TRBJ1-4
len: 16
CDR3nt: TGTGCCAGCAGCCCTCGAGGATATGCAACTAATGAAAAACTGTTTTTT
CDR3aa: CASSPRGYATNEKLFF

v_gene: TRBV7-9
d_gene: TRBD1
abundance: -
j_gene: TRBJ1-2
len: 14
CDR3nt: TGTGCCAGCAGCGGGACAGGGGGCATCTATGGCTACACCTTC
CDR3aa: CASSGTGGIYGYTF

v_gene: TRBV25-1
d_gene: -
abundance: -
j_gene: TRBJ1-5
len: 13
CDR3nt: TGTGCCAGCAGTGAACAGGGATCCCAGCCCCAGCATTTT
CDR3aa: CASSEQGSQPQHF

v_gene: TRBV5-1
d_gene: -
abundance: -
j_gene: TRBJ2-1
len: 16
CDR3nt: TGCGCCAGCAGCTTGGGTCCGGCTAGCTCCTACAATGAGCAGTTCTTC
CDR3aa: CASSLGPASSYNEQFF

v_gene: TRBV24-1
d_gene: -
abundance: -
j_gene: TRBJ2-1
len: 15
CDR3nt: TGTGCCACCAGTAGACAGGCCAACTCCTACAATGAGCAGTTCTTC
CDR3aa: CATSRQANSYNEQFF

v_gene: TRBV6-5
d_gene: -
abundance: -
j_gene: TRBJ1-2
len: 14
CDR3nt: TGTGCCAGCAGTCCAAGCGGGGTTTGGGGAGGCTACACCTTC
CDR3aa: CASSPSGVWGGYTF

v_gene: TRBV6-2/TRBV6-3
d_gene: -
abundance: -
j_gene: TRBJ2-1
len: 17
CDR3nt: TGTGCCAGCAGTTACGCCGCAGGCCATAGCTCCTACAATGAGCAGTTCTTC
CDR3aa: CASSYAAGHSSYNEQFF

v_gene: TRBV6-2/TRBV6-3
d_gene: TRBD1
abundance: once
j_gene: TRBJ1-2
len: 15
CDR3nt: TGTGCCAGCAGTTACTCCAGGGGGATTAACTATGGCTACACCTTC
CDR3aa: CASSYSRGINYGYTF

v_gene: TRBV7-9
d_gene: TRBD1
abundance: -
j_gene: TRBJ1-2
len: 16
CDR3nt: TGTGCCAGCAGCCTGGTAATTGGACAGGGGGCGCGTGGCTACACCTTC
CDR3aa: CASSLVIGQGARGYTF

v_gene: TRBV4-2
d_gene: TRBD1
abundance: -
j_gene: TRBJ2-5
len: 18
CDR3nt: TGTGCCAGCAGCCAGGGCTCCGGGACAGGGATTTTACAAGAGACCCAGTACTTC
CDR3aa: CASSQGSGTGILQETQYF

v_gene: TRBV6-5
d_gene: TRBD2
abundance: -
j_gene: TRBJ2-2
len: 14
CDR3nt: TGTGCCAGCAGTCCGGGGGGGGCGACCGGGGAGCTGTTTTTT
CDR3aa: CASSPGGATGELFF

v_gene: TRBV7-4
d_gene: -
abundance: -
j_gene: TRBJ1-4
len: 14
CDR3nt: TGTGCCAGCAGCGCGAATGGGGCTCATGAAAAACTGTTTTTT
CDR3aa: CASSANGAHEKLFF